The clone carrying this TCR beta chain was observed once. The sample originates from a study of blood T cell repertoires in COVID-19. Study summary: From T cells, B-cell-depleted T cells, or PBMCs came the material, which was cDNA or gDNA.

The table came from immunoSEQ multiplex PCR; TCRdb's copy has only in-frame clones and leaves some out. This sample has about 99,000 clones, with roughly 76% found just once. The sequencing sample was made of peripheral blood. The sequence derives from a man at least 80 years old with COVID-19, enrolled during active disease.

The CDR3 nucleotides read TGTGCCAGCAGCGTAGGGCGGCGGGTAGGCACAGATACGCAGTATTTT. It translates to CASSVGRRVGTDTQYF. V gene TRBV9 combines with J gene TRBJ2-3, with a weak D call TRBD2 (5 bases). Germline V gene lookup returns CDR1 SGDLS and CDR2 YYNGEE. CDR3 length: 16 residues. Trimming took 0 bases from V and 1 from J, leaving 12 bases between them.